These 5 T cell receptor beta chains came from one sample sequenced in a study of shared clonotypes between healthy human individuals. Clones were read by immunoSEQ multiplex PCR, and TCRdb kept only the in-frame ones, dropping some. The data show about 1.1 million clones, with 78% seen just once and roughly 0.65% held by the top ten. The sequenced sample was memory CD4+ T cells from PBMCs. Subset indicated: CD45RA-negative fraction. These receptors came from a man between 18 and 35 years old in good health. Some clones in this sample may be carry-over from other donors' samples.

This clone was seen a few times. The chain combines TRBV7-2 with TRBJ2-3; D might be TRBD1 (6 bases). The CDR3 has 14 amino acids. The germline CDR1 and CDR2 sequences are SGHTA and FQGNSA. Trimming stripped 3 bases from V and 4 bases from J, with 11 bases between. The CDR3 coding sequence is TGTGCCAGCAGCTTGAACAGGGTCTCAGATACGCAGTATTTT. As protein: CASSLNRVSDTQYF.

The gene calls are TRBV5-1 and TRBJ2-5; possible D gene TRBD1, 6 bases. The CDR3 totals 14 residues. CDR1 and CDR2 (germline): SGHRS, YFSETQ. Trimming shortened V by 6 bases and J by 2 bases, and 14 bases separated the two germline ends. CDR3 bases: TGCGCCAGCACGACCGCAGGGGATCAAGAGACCCAGTACTTC. Its protein is CASTTAGDQETQYF.

The CDR3 nucleotides are TGTGCCAGCAGCTTGGGTGCGGCGGGATCTTACGAGCAGTACTTC. Translation gives CASSLGAAGSYEQYF. The rearrangement links TRBV7-6 to TRBJ2-5, with D tentatively TRBD2 (6 bases). Judging by the DNA end, TRBJ2-7 fits better; the J call may be wrong. The CDR3 has 15 amino acids. Germline V gives CDR1 SGHVS, CDR2 FNYEAQ.

This chain links TRBV6-6 with TRBJ1-1; the D is unclear. V was clipped by 0 bases and J by 11 bases, with 10 bases between them. Germline CDR1 is MNHNY and CDR2 is SVGAGI (reference sequence). The CDR3 spans 12 residues. The CDR3 here is CASSYSDEGAFF. As DNA, the CDR3 is TGTGCCAGCAGTTACTCGGACGAAGGGGCTTTCTTT.

This clone occurred a few times. V usage is TRBV28 and J usage is TRBJ2-7; 9 bases are shared with TRBD1. Germline assignment: CDR1 MDHEN and CDR2 SYDVKM. Trimming at V came to 6 bases and at J to 9 bases, leaving 6 bases not matched to a gene. The CDR3 has 12 amino acids. CDR3 DNA sequence: TGTGCCAGCAGCCGGGACAGGGCGAGGCAGTACTTC. Translating gives CASSRDRARQYF.